One sample yielded the 6 T cell receptor beta chains listed below, sequenced in a study of blood T cell repertoires in COVID-19. Assay used: immunoSEQ multiplex PCR; TCRdb lists only in-frame clones, some missing. The sample yields roughly 330,000 clones, over 75% seen once. Specimen: PBMCs or T cells enriched from blood (not recorded which). The receptors were sampled from a woman aged 25-40 years who had recovered from COVID-19.

The chain carries TRBV9 and TRBJ2-7; 7 bases align to TRBD1. V was clipped by 5 bases and J by 2 bases; unmatched bases: 10. The germline V gene has CDR1 SGDLS and CDR2 YYNGEE. CDR3 length: 15 residues. The CDR3 DNA reads as TGTGCCAGCAGTGTGGAACAGGGGAAGGCCTACGAGCAGTACTTC. It is translated as CASSVEQGKAYEQYF. The full variable domain, its missing parts supplied by reference TRBV9 and TRBJ2-7, is DSGVTQTPKHLITATGQRVTLRCSPRSGDLSVYWYQQSLDQGLQFLIQYYNGEERAKGNILERFSAQQFPDLHSELNLSSLELGDSALYFCASSVEQGKAYEQYFGPGTRLTVT.

The rearrangement links TRBV3-1 (or the pseudogene TRBV3-2) to TRBJ1-6; D remains ambiguous. There are 13 residues in the CDR3. Per germline, CDR1 LGHDT and CDR2 YNNKEL (reference sequence). The V gene lost 2 bases and the J gene lost 10 bases, with 9 bases spanning the gap. DNA of the CDR3: TGTGCCAGCAGCCAAATTATTAAATCACCCCTCCACTTT. It is translated as CASSQIIKSPLHF.

The chain's CDR3 is CAWSDWMGSFSSGNTIYF. The CDR3 DNA sequence: TGTGCCTGGAGTGATTGGATGGGCAGCTTTAGCTCTGGAAACACCATATATTTT. The gene calls are TRBV30 and TRBJ1-3; D is unresolved. This CDR3 spans 18 amino acids. The germline CDR1 and CDR2 sequences are GTSNPN and SVGIG (reference sequence). Trimming removed 1 base from V and 0 bases from J, with 19 bases in between.

The rearrangement joins TRBV4-1 to TRBJ2-7; 10 bases fit TRBD1. The J segment lost 2 bases and the V segment lost 4 bases, leaving 5 bases of the junction unmatched. The CDR3 is 15 residues long. From germline, CDR1 is MGHRA and CDR2 YSYEKL. CDR3 region: CASSRDRGSPYEQYF. CDR3 in DNA: TGCGCCAGCAGCCGGGACAGGGGATCTCCCTACGAGCAGTACTTC.

Note on this clone: Compared with germline, one end of the junction differs, possibly owing to a read error. This chain uses TRBV2 with TRBJ2-3, with 9 bases aligning to TRBD2. Germline loops: CDR1 SNHLY, CDR2 FYNNEI. This CDR3 is built from 14 residues. CDR3 amino acids: CASREAGGADTQYF. In nucleotides, the CDR3 is TGTGCCAGCAGGGAAGCGGGGGGAGCAGATACGCAGTATTTT.

CDR3 protein: CAFLGGLGTPLHF. The CDR3 nucleotides read TGTGCCTTTCTTGGGGGACTGGGGACACCCCTCCACTTT. The chain employs TRBV30 and TRBJ1-6, with a weak D call TRBD1 (5 bases). V lost 7 bases, J lost 11 bases, and 18 bases lay in between. Germline lookup yields CDR1 GTSNPN and CDR2 SVGIG (reference sequence). The CDR3 is 13 amino acids.